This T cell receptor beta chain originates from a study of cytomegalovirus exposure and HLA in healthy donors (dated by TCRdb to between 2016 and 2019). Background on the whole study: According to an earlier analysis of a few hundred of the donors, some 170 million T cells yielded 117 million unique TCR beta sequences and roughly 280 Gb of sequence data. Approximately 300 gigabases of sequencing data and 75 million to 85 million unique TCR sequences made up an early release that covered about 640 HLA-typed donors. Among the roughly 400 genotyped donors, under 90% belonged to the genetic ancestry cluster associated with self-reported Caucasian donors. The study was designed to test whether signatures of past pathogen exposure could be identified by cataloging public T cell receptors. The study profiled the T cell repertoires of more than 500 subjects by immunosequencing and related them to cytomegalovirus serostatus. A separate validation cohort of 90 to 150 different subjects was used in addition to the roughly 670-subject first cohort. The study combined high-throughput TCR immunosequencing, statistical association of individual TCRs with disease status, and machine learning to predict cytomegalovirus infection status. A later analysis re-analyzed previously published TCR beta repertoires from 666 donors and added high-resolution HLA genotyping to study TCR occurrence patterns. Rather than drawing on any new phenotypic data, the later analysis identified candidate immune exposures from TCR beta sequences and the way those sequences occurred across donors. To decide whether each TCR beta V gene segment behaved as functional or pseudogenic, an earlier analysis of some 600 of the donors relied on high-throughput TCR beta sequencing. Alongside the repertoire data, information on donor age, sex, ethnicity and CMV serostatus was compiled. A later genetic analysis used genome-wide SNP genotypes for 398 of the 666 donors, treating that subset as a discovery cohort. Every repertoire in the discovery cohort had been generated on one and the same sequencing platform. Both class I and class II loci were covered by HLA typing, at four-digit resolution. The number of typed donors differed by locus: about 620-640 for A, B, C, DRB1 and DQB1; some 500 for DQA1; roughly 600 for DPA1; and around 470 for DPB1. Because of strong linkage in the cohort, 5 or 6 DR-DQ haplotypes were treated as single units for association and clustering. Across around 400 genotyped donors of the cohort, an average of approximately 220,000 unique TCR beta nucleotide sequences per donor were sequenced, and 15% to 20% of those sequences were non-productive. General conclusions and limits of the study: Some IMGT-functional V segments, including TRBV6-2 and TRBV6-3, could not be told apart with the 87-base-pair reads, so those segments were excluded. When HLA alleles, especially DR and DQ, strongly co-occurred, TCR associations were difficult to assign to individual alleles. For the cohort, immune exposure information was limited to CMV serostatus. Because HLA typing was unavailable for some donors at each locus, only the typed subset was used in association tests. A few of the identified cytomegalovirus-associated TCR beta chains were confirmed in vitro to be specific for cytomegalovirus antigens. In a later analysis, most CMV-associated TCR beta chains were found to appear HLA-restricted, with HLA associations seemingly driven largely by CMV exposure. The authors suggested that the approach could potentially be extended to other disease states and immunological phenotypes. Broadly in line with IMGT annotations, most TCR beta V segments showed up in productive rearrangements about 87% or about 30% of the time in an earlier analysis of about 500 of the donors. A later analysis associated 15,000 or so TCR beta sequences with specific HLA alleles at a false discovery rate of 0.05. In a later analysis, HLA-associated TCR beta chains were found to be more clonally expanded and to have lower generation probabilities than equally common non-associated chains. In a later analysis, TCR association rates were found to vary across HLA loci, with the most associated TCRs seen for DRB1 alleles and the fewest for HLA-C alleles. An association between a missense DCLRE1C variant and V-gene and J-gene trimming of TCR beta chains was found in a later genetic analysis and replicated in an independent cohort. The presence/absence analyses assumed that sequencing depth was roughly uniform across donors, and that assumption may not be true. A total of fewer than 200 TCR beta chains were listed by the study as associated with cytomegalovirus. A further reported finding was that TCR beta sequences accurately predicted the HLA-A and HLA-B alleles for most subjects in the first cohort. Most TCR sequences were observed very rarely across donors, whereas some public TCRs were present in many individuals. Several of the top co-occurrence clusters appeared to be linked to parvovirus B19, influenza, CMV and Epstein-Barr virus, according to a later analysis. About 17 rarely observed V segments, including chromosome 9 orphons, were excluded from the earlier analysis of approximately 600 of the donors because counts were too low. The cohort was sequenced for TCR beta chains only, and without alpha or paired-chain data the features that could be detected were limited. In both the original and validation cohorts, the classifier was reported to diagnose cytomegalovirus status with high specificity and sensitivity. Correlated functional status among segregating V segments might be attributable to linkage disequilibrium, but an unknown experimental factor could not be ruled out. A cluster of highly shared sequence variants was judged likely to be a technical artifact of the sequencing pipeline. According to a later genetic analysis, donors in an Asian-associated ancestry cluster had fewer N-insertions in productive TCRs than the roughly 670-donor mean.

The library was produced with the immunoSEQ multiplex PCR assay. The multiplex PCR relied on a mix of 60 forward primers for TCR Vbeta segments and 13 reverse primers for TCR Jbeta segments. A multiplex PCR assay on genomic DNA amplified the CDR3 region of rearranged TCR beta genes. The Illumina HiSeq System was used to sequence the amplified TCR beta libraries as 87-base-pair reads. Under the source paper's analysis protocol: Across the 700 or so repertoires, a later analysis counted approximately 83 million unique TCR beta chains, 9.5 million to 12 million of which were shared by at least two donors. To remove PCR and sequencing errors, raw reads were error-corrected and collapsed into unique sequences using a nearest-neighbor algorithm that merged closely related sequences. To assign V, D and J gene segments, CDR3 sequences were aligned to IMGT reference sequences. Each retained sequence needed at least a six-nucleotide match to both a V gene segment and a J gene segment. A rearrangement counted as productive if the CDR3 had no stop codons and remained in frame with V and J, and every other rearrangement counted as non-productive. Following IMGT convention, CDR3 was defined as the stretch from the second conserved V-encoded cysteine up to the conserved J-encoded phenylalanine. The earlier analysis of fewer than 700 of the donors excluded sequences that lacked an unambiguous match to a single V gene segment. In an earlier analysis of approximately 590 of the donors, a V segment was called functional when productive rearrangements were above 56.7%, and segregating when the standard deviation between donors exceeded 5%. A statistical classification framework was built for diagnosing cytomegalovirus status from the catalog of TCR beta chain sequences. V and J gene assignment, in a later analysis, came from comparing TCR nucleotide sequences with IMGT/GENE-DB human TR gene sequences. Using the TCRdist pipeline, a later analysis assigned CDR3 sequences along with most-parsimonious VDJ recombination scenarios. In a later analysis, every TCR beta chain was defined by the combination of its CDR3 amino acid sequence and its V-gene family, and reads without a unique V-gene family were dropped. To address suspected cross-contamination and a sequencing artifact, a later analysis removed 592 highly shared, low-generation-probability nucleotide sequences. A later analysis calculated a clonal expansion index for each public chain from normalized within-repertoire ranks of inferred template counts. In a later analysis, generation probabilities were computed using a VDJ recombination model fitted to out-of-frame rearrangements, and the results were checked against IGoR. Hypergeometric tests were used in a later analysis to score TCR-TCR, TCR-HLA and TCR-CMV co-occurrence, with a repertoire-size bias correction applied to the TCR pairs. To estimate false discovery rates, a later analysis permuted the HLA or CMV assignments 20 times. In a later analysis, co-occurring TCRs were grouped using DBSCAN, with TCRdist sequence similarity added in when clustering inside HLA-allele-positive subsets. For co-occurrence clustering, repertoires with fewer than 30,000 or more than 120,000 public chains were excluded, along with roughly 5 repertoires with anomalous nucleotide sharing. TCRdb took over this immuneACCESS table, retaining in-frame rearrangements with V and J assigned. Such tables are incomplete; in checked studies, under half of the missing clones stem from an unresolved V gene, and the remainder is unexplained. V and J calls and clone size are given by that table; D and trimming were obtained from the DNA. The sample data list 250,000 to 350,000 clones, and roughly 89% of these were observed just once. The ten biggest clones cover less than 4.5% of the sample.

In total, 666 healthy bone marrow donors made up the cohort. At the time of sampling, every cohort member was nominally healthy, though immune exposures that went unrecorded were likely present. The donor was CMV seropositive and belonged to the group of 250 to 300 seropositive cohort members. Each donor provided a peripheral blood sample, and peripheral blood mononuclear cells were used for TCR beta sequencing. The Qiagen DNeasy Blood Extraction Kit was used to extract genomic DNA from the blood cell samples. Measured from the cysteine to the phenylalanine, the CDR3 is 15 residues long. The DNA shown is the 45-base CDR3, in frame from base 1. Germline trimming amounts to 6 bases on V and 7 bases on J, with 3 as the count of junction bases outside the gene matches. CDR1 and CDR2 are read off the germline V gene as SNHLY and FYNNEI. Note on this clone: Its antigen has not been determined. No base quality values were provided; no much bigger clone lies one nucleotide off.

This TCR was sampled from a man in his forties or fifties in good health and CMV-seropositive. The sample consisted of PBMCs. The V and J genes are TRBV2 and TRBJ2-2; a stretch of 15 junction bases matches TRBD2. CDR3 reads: CASRGTSGRIGELFF. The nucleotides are TGTGCCAGCAGAGGGACTAGCGGGAGGATCGGGGAGCTGTTTTTT.